This T cell receptor (beta chain) was captured by sequencing in a study of T cell responses to AZD1222 COVID-19 vaccine. Turning to the study itself: Whether given at about 4 or about 12 weeks, second doses were pooled. The study, taken as a whole, reports: A reported finding is that nearly half of spike-specific TCRs target unmutated variant regions. Females made up more of the donors, who were largely white British, and clonal diversity may have come out too low. Spike-specific TCR breadth and depth rose after two AZD1222 doses.

The table came from immunoSEQ multiplex PCR; TCRdb's copy has only in-frame clones and leaves some out. The sample carries some 61,000 clones, less than 90% recorded once. The CDR3 length is 14 residues. CDR1 is SGHRS and CDR2 is YFSETQ in the germline V gene. V lost 3 bases, J lost 8 bases, and 4 bases stayed unmatched. On this clone itself: Its target is unknown.

This chain links TRBV5-1 with TRBJ1-4, with 10 bases that match TRBD1. The input for sequencing was peripheral blood, taken on day 0 of AZD1222 vaccination. The sequence was obtained from an adult in good health. The DNA of the CDR3 is TGCGCCAGCAGCTGGGGGACAGGGGAGGAAAAACTGTTTTTT. It yields the protein CASSWGTGEEKLFF.